Listed here are 25 T cell receptor beta chains from one sample, sequenced in a study of T-cell memory formation after mild COVID-19. A single record per CDR3 protein comes from TCRdb applying MiXCR to the 5' RACE reads. Of 75,000 to 95,000 distinct CDR3 sequences listed, approximately 16% were seen once; the top ten hold roughly two fifths. Sequencing input: PBMCs or a T cell subset sorted from them (not recorded which). The receptors shown here come from a man in his late teens or twenties who had mild COVID-19 (a few samples of this study predate the infection). Cell type and time point are not known.

There are a few counts of this clonotype. V gene TRBV6-5 combines with J gene TRBJ2-3, with 7 nucleotides matching TRBD2. This CDR3 is built from 15 residues. Trimming took 7 bases from V and 0 from J; bases not matched to a gene: 7. Germline values: CDR1 MNHEY, CDR2 SVGAGI. This chain's CDR3 is CASTQSGASTDTQYF. The CDR3 nucleotides are TGTGCCAGCACCCAAAGCGGGGCTAGCACAGATACGCAGTATTTT.

A few counts support this clonotype. The V gene is TRBV6-5, the J gene TRBJ2-7; D is ambiguous. The CDR3 covers 12 residues. Trimming took off 6 bases at V and 4 bases at J, with 10 bases between the two ends. The V gene's germline CDR1 is MNHEY and CDR2 SVGAGI. The CDR3 coding sequence is TGTGCCAGCAGCAAAAGAGGATACGAGCAGTACTTC. Its translation: CASSKRGYEQYF.

This clonotype was seen repeatedly, ten times or more. V and J are TRBV29-1 and TRBJ2-7, with 7 bases that match TRBD1. This CDR3 is built from 12 residues. V lost 7 bases to trimming and J lost 1 base; unmatched junction nucleotides: 4. CDR1 and CDR2 from the germline V gene are SQVTM and ANQGSEA. The DNA of the CDR3 is TGCAGCGCTAGGGACAGTTCCTACGAGCAGTACGTC. Translation gives CSARDSSYEQYV.

This clonotype was seen only a few times. V usage is TRBV7-9 and J usage is TRBJ1-1, with D possibly TRBD1 on 6 matching bases. Germline V gives CDR1 SEHNR, CDR2 FQNEAQ (reference sequence). The V end lost 4 bases, the J end lost 5 bases, and 14 bases lay between the germline ends. This CDR3 has 14 residues. In nucleotides, the CDR3 is TGTGCCAGCAGCTACCTGGAACAGGGTACTGAAGCTTTCTTT. Residues: CASSYLEQGTEAFF.

This chain joins TRBV25-1 and TRBJ1-2; D is ambiguous. V was pared by 3 bases and J by 4 bases, with 3 bases between. The CDR3 contains 11 residues. Per the germline V gene, CDR1 is MGHDK and CDR2 is SYGVNS. The CDR3 nucleotides are TGTGCCAGCAGTGATGCCTATGGCTACACCTTC. This sequence encodes CASSDAYGYTF.

This clonotype came up a few times. This rearrangement joins TRBV5-6 to TRBJ2-1; D remains unclear. CDR1 and CDR2 (germline): SGHDT, YYEEEE. CDR3 length: 15 residues. Trimming removed 1 base at V and 5 bases at J, with 13 bases between. CDR3 coding DNA: TGTGCCAGCAGCTTGTGGCAGGTCAGCCACAATGAGCAGTTCTTC. This codes for CASSLWQVSHNEQFF.

The chain recombines TRBV30 with TRBJ2-7; 9 bases are a match to TRBD1. V dropped 5 bases and J dropped 3; count of bases not matched to a gene: 5. Looked up from germline, CDR1 is GTSNPN and CDR2 is SVGIG (reference sequence). This CDR3 has 13 residues. The CDR3 reads CAWAAGQGYEQYF. The CDR3 nucleotides read TGTGCCTGGGCGGCGGGACAGGGCTACGAGCAGTACTTC.

The V and J genes are TRBV25-1 and TRBJ1-1; D perhaps matches TRBD1 (5 bases). Trimming stripped 6 bases from V and 1 base from J, with 9 bases between. Looked up from germline, CDR1 is MGHDK and CDR2 is SYGVNS. The CDR3 covers 13 residues. The CDR3 is CASRWGQNTEAFF. The CDR3 nucleotides are TGTGCCAGCAGATGGGGCCAGAACACTGAAGCTTTCTTT.

The V gene is TRBV5-6, the J gene TRBJ1-4; D not resolved. The ends were cut back, 1 base at V and 0 bases at J, with 13 bases in the middle. This CDR3 comprises 17 residues. The germline CDR1 and CDR2 sequences are SGHDT and YYEEEE. The CDR3 region has the DNA TGTGCCAGCAGCTTGTCACGGGAATTAGCAACTAATGAAAAACTGTTTTTT. This gives the protein CASSLSRELATNEKLFF.

This clonotype has just a few counts. This chain connects TRBV28 to TRBJ2-2; tentative D call: TRBD1 (6 bases). Looked up from germline, CDR1 is MDHEN and CDR2 is SYDVKM. V lost 5 bases to trimming and J lost 6 bases, with 13 bases between them. The CDR3 is 14 residues long. As DNA, the CDR3 is TGTGCCAGCAGTGACATACAGGGAGCCGGGGAGCTGTTTTTT. As protein: CASSDIQGAGELFF. The full variable domain, completed using reference TRBV28 and TRBJ2-2, is DVKVTQSSRYLVKRTGEKVFLECVQDMDHENMFWYRQDPGLGLRLIYFSYDVKMKEKGDIPEGYSVSREKKERFSLILESASTNQTSMYLCASSDIQGAGELFFGEGSRLTVL.

This clonotype was seen a handful of times. V and J are TRBV12-3 or TRBV12-4 and TRBJ2-5; D is perhaps TRBD2 (6 bases). The V and J ends lost 6 bases and 0 bases respectively, with 14 bases between them. This CDR3 has 15 amino acids. The CDR3: CASSPTTRDQETQYF. Here the CDR3 DNA reads TGTGCCAGCAGCCCTACGACTAGAGACCAAGAGACCCAGTACTTC.

This chain joins TRBV6-1 and TRBJ1-5; a weak D match, TRBD1 (6 bases). Germline CDR1 and CDR2: MNHNS and SASEGT. V lost 2 bases and J lost 0, with 14 bases in between. The CDR3 covers 17 residues. Here the CDR3 reads CASSEPTGFGSNQPQHF. The CDR3 DNA sequence: TGTGCCAGCAGTGAACCGACAGGTTTTGGTAGCAATCAGCCCCAGCATTTT.

This clonotype has only a few counts. This rearrangement joins TRBV9 to TRBJ2-3; 10 bases are shared with TRBD2. The CDR3 has 18 amino acids. Germline V CDR1 and CDR2: SGDLS, YYNGEE. J lost 5 bases, V lost 4 bases, and 16 bases had no gene match. The CDR3 loop is CASSNPTPGTSDEDTQYF. The CDR3 DNA follows: TGTGCCAGCAGCAACCCTACTCCCGGGACTAGCGATGAAGATACGCAGTATTTT.

This clonotype was found a few times. The chain couples TRBV27 to TRBJ2-7; D gene unclear. V lost 3 bases to trimming and J lost 0 bases, with 12 bases between them. There are 15 residues in the CDR3. Germline CDR1 is MNHEY and CDR2 is SMNVEV (reference sequence). CDR3: CASSFFSGLSYEQYF. As DNA, the CDR3 is TGTGCCAGCAGTTTCTTCTCCGGTCTCTCCTACGAGCAGTACTTC.

This clonotype has only a few counts. The V gene is TRBV5-1, the J gene TRBJ2-4, with 9 bases aligning to TRBD1. This CDR3 is built from 16 residues. The germline CDR1 and CDR2 sequences are SGHRS and YFSETQ. The V and J ends lost 4 bases and 1 base, in that order; junction bases with no gene match: 6. CDR3 DNA: TGCGCCAGCAGCCCCGGGACAGGGTTGGCCAAAAACATTCAGTACTTC. Its protein is CASSPGTGLAKNIQYF.

The rearrangement joins TRBV28 to TRBJ2-7; a possible D gene is TRBD1 (6 bases). V was trimmed by 5 bases and J by 6 bases, leaving 14 bases between them. The CDR3 contains 13 residues. Per the germline V gene, CDR1 is MDHEN and CDR2 is SYDVKM. CDR3 DNA sequence: TGTGCCAGCAGTCCAATCGGGACACCCGAGCAGTACGTC. Protein sequence: CASSPIGTPEQYV.

The CDR3 sequence: CASSLGLGVYEQYF. CDR3 nucleotide sequence: TGTGCCAGCAGCTTAGGTCTAGGGGTGTACGAGCAGTACTTC. The chain combines TRBV7-9 with TRBJ2-7, with D tentatively TRBD1 (5 bases). The CDR3 length is 14 residues. V lost 1 base and J lost 4, with 11 bases in between. Germline V gives CDR1 SEHNR, CDR2 FQNEAQ (reference sequence). Looking up the rest from reference TRBV7-9 and TRBJ2-7 gives the full variable domain: DTGVSQNPRHKITKRGQNVTFRCDPISEHNRLYWYRQTLGQGPEFLTYFQNEAQLEKSRLLSDRFSAERPKGSFSTLEIQRTEQGDSAMYLCASSLGLGVYEQYFGPGTRLTVT.

This chain connects TRBV4-1 to TRBJ2-5, with 10 bases that match TRBD1. Trimming cost V 4 bases and J 5 bases; bases outside gene matches: 4. In germline, CDR1 is MGHRA, CDR2 YSYEKL. This CDR3 is 14 amino acids long. The CDR3 nucleotides read TGCGCCAGCAGCCTTGACAGGGGGCACGAGACCCAGTACTTC. Its translation is CASSLDRGHETQYF.

The CDR3 DNA reads as TGTGCCAGCAGTTACGGCCAGGGTCGCAGAGAGACCCAGTACTTC. Protein: CASSYGQGRRETQYF. The chain links TRBV6-5 to TRBJ2-5, with D tentatively TRBD1 (5 bases). The germline V and J ends were trimmed by 2 bases and 4 bases, with 14 bases remaining between them. Germline V gene sequence: CDR1 MNHEY, CDR2 SVGAGI. The CDR3 sequence is 15 residues long.

This clonotype was picked up a small number of times. The chain combines TRBV4-3 with TRBJ1-6, with D uncertain. V dropped 0 bases and J dropped 1 base, with 10 bases sitting between them. CDR3 length: 17 residues. CDR1 is LGHNA, CDR2 YSLEER, per germline. CDR3 sequence reads: CASSQDPDGSYNSPLHF. The CDR3 DNA follows: TGCGCCAGCAGCCAAGACCCTGATGGTTCCTATAATTCACCCCTCCACTTT.

The J gene is TRBJ2-5, the V gene TRBV5-1; TRBD2 agrees at 11 bases. The CDR3 is made up of 17 amino acids. In germline, CDR1 is SGHRS, CDR2 YFSETQ. The V gene end was trimmed by 0 bases and the J gene end by 0 bases; junction bases not matched to a gene: 4. The chain's CDR3 is CASSLGASGGYQETQYF. The CDR3 DNA is TGCGCCAGCAGCTTGGGGGCTAGCGGGGGGTACCAAGAGACCCAGTACTTC.

This clonotype was found a few times. The chain uses TRBV12-3 or TRBV12-4 and TRBJ2-3, with no clear D. V was pared by 4 bases and J by 3 bases, with 11 bases between. This CDR3 contains 14 residues. CDR3 in DNA: TGTGCCAGCAGTTCGGGTCTTAGGACAGATACGCAGTATTTT. Residues: CASSSGLRTDTQYF.

This clonotype was counted a single time. The genes are TRBV6-4 and TRBJ2-1; TRBD1 aligns across 9 bases. Looked up from germline, CDR1 is MRHNA and CDR2 is SNTAGT. Germline trimming cut 8 bases from V and 10 bases from J; bases unmatched to any gene: 18. This CDR3 spans 16 amino acids. As DNA, the CDR3 is TGTGCCAGCCCGGGACAGGGTAATTATCCTAAGAAAGAGCAGTTCTTC. This codes for CASPGQGNYPKKEQFF.

This clonotype occurred many times. The rearrangement links TRBV6-5 to TRBJ1-2; no clear D gene. This CDR3 comprises 14 residues. V shed 5 bases and J shed 0 bases, with 10 bases lying between them. Looked up from germline, CDR1 is MNHEY and CDR2 is SVGAGI. The CDR3 nucleotides are TGTGCCAGCAGTGTGACATCAGCTAACTATGGCTACACCTTC. This sequence encodes CASSVTSANYGYTF.

There are a few counts of this clonotype. V gene TRBV7-9 combines with J gene TRBJ1-3; D is undetermined. CDR3 length: 11 residues. V lost 8 bases to trimming and J lost 3 bases, with 5 bases between them. The germline CDR1 and CDR2 sequences are SEHNR and FQNEAQ (reference sequence). The CDR3 loop reads CASFYGNTIYF. DNA of the CDR3: TGTGCCAGCTTTTATGGAAACACCATATATTTT.